The T cell receptor beta chain under discussion was sequenced for a study of Ad26.COV2.S vaccination and SARS-CoV-2 variants (dated by TCRdb to about 2021). A note on the overall study: Vaccine-arm donors came from COV1001, a multicentre, randomized, double-blind, placebo-controlled phase I-IIa trial of Ad26.COV2.S in healthy adults. The TCR-sequenced set comprised approximately 30 samples: approximately 19 Ad26.COV2.S vaccine recipients, 5 placebo recipients and 8 SARS-CoV-2 convalescent individuals. TCRbeta repertoire sequencing served as the tool for gauging how specific and how broad the SARS-CoV-2-reactive T cell receptors were following Ad26.COV2.S vaccination. Trial participants were randomized into five groups of five: low-dose or high-dose Ad26.COV2.S given once or twice, or placebo on both occasions. Investigators remained blinded to trial group allocation during experiments and outcome assessment. Ad26.COV2.S was given intramuscularly at 5x10^10 or 1x10^11 viral particles, as a single shot or as two shots 56 days apart.

TCRbeta CDR3 regions were sequenced with the immunoSEQ Assay. After extraction, genomic DNA underwent amplification by bias-controlled multiplex PCR, followed by high-throughput sequencing. As for the original processing: To quantify the absolute abundance of every unique TCRbeta CDR3 region, sequences were collapsed and filtered. T cell fraction was estimated by normalizing TCRbeta template counts to usable DNA, with usable DNA measured through amplification of reference genes found in all nucleated cells. Repertoire TCRs were annotated as SARS-CoV-2-specific when V gene, CDR3 amino acid sequence and J gene were exactly matched to a known reactive TCR set. MIRA supplied the reference SARS-CoV-2 TCR set, which was filtered for enrichment in COVID-19-positive ImmuneCODE repertoires so that public or cross-reactive TCRs were removed. Using the MIRA antigens, annotated TCRs were further analysed by specific ORF or by position within an ORF. Breadth was defined as the number of annotated unique rearrangements divided by the total number of unique productive rearrangements, and depth was defined as the summed frequency of the annotated unique rearrangements. TCR breadth was compared between groups using two-sided Wilcoxon rank-sum tests. This is the immuneACCESS table as TCRdb keeps it, with only in-frame sequences that have V and J called. A part of the clones is gone; compared with another copy, unresolved V genes explain less than half, and the rest is unexplained. That table supplies the V and J calls and clone size; D and trimming were determined from the DNA. For this sample there are 380,000 or so clones; around nine tenths appear just once. The ten most abundant clones make up around 5.3% of the sample.

This clone has a single count. Its antigen is unknown. There are no base qualities to consult, and no much larger clone falls within one base. According to the study, the label for this sample's treatment or condition signals: 15 to 20 received Ad26.COV2.S at low or high dose, single or two shots; about 5 received placebo; per-sample allocation not given. For vaccine and placebo recipients, the sequenced repertoires came from samples collected on day 63 after the first injection. In Cohort 1b, around 25 adults aged 18-55 years were enrolled at a single site in Boston, USA, between 29 July and 7 August 2020. As a vaccine, Ad26.COV2.S was a replication-incompetent adenovirus type 26 vector that expressed a prefusion-stabilized SARS-CoV-2 spike protein derived from the original Wuhan strain. Beyond this particular receptor, the publication reports: Comparable non-spike TCR breadth was observed between vaccine and placebo recipients, consistent with only spike being contained in the vaccine. After vaccination, spike-specific CD8+ and CD4+ T cell responses were reported to show substantial breadth. The study was not powered for comparison of responses between vaccine doses or regimens. The authors noted that total T cell responses may have been underestimated by the TCR breadth and depth analyses. Ad26.COV2.S recipients had higher spike-specific TCR breadth than placebo recipients (P = 0.0014).

The sequence was collected from a person between 18 and 65 years old who received the Ad26.COV2.S COVID-19 vaccine or a placebo. The source material was peripheral blood, sampled in a trial of Ad26.COV2.S vaccine versus placebo.

The nucleotide sequence is TGTGCCAGCGGTCGGGGCGGGAGCTCCTACGAGCAGTACTTC. It is translated as CASGRGGSSYEQYF. The chain links TRBV6-5 with TRBJ2-7; TRBD2 fits 7 bases in the junction. The germline V gene gives CDR1 as MNHEY and CDR2 as SVGAGI. Taken from cysteine to phenylalanine, the CDR3 has 14 residues. Only the CDR3 DNA is retained, 42 bases long and in frame from the first base. Trimming leaves V shorter by 8 bases and J shorter by 0 bases, with the junction holding 7 bases beyond the gene matches.